The next 23 T cell receptor beta chains were all read from a single sample in a study of T cell responses to AZD1222 COVID-19 vaccine. Sequencing was performed with immunoSEQ multiplex PCR; in TCRdb, only in-frame clones are kept and a portion is missing. The sample has some 150,000 clones; roughly 84% are singletons. The sequences come from peripheral blood, collected 28 days after the second AZD1222 dose. The receptors derive from an adult who received the AZD1222 COVID-19 vaccine.

This clone was found a few times. The genes are TRBV6-4 and TRBJ1-2; 10 bases are a match to TRBD1. V was clipped by 4 bases and J by 5 bases; unmatched bases: 1. Germline V gene sequence: CDR1 MRHNA, CDR2 SNTAGT. The CDR3 is 13 residues long. The CDR3 region has the DNA TGTGCCAGCAGTGCGGGACAGGGGTATGGCTACACCTTC. This codes for CASSAGQGYGYTF.

The chain uses TRBV6-6 and TRBJ2-7; D ambiguous. The V end was cut by 6 bases, the J end by 0 bases, with 12 bases between. The germline CDR1 and CDR2 sequences are MNHNY and SVGAGI (reference sequence). This CDR3 is 14 amino acids long. The CDR3 loop reads CASRNTAYSYEQYF. CDR3 DNA sequence: TGTGCCAGCAGAAACACGGCATACTCCTACGAGCAGTACTTC.

The count of this clone is one. The gene calls are TRBV5-1 and TRBJ1-3, with D unresolved. The CDR3 is made up of 14 amino acids. From germline, CDR1 is SGHRS and CDR2 YFSETQ. V lost 1 base to trimming and J lost 0 bases, with 5 bases between them. The CDR3 is CASSLSDSGNTIYF. CDR3 sequence (DNA): TGCGCCAGCAGCTTGTCAGACTCTGGAAACACCATATATTTT. Based on the CDR3 plus reference TRBV5-1 and TRBJ1-3, the full variable domain is KAGVTQTPRYLIKTRGQQVTLSCSPISGHRSVSWYQQTPGQGLQFLFEYFSETQRNKGNFPGRFSGRQFSNSRSEMNVSTLELGDSALYLCASSLSDSGNTIYFGEGSWLTVV.

The chain combines TRBV7-8 with TRBJ1-6; D is unclear. With 4 bases removed from V and 9 bases from J, the gap between germline ends came to 16 bases. Germline CDR1 and CDR2: SGHVS and FQNEAQ. This CDR3 is built from 15 residues. CDR3 in DNA: TGTGCCAGCAGCTCCCCCTTAATAAGTTCTTCACCCCTCCACTTT. It yields the protein CASSSPLISSSPLHF.

The chain links TRBV27 to TRBJ1-2, with a weak D call TRBD1 (6 bases). The ends were cut back, 1 base at V and 0 bases at J, with 15 bases in the middle. The germline V gene encodes CDR1 MNHEY and CDR2 SMNVEV (reference sequence). This CDR3 has 17 residues. The CDR3: CASSLFPGQRANYGYTF. The CDR3 DNA reads TGTGCCAGCAGTTTATTCCCCGGACAGCGCGCTAACTATGGCTACACCTTC.

The chain couples TRBV7-9 to TRBJ1-5, with D uncertain. CDR1 is SEHNR, CDR2 FQNEAQ, per germline (reference sequence). Trimming took 3 bases from V and 4 from J, leaving 10 bases between them. The CDR3 consists of 14 residues. The CDR3 loop is CASSFAGRNQPQHF. The CDR3 nucleotides are TGTGCCAGCAGCTTTGCAGGCCGGAATCAGCCCCAGCATTTT.

V is TRBV14 and J is TRBJ2-1, with 8 nucleotides matching TRBD2. In germline, CDR1 is SGHDN, CDR2 FVKESK. J lost 8 bases, V lost 1 base, and 10 bases had no gene match. The CDR3 is made up of 16 amino acids. The CDR3 is CASSQGSYGRGDEQFF. CDR3 nucleotide sequence: TGTGCCAGCAGCCAAGGGTCCTACGGGAGGGGGGATGAGCAGTTCTTC.

The chain couples TRBV9 to TRBJ2-7; 10 bases fit TRBD1. Germline CDR1 is SGDLS and CDR2 is YYNGEE. The CDR3 length is 15 residues. The trim removed 0 bases at V and 6 bases at J, leaving 6 bases unmatched. CDR3 residues: CASSVVGTGDGEQYF. Written as DNA, the CDR3 is TGTGCCAGCAGCGTAGTTGGGACAGGGGATGGCGAGCAGTACTTC.

This clone appeared a single time. The rearrangement links TRBV7-9 to TRBJ2-3; TRBD2 might be the D (6 bases). The germline CDR1 and CDR2 sequences are SEHNR and FQNEAQ (reference sequence). The V gene lost 3 bases and the J gene lost 3 bases, with 16 bases spanning the gap. This CDR3 spans 16 amino acids. The CDR3 here is CASSFWTGGSTDTQYF. CDR3 nucleotides: TGTGCCAGCAGCTTCTGGACTGGGGGGTCTACAGATACGCAGTATTTT.

The rearrangement joins TRBV11-2 to TRBJ2-1, with D maybe TRBD2 (5 bases). V dropped 0 bases and J dropped 0 bases, with 12 bases sitting between them. Germline CDR1 is SGHAT and CDR2 is FQNNGV. The CDR3 loop spans 17 amino acids. The chain's CDR3 is CASSLEGAASSYNEQFF. In nucleotides, the CDR3 is TGTGCCAGCAGCTTAGAGGGAGCCGCGAGCTCCTACAATGAGCAGTTCTTC.

The chain recombines TRBV5-4 with TRBJ1-4, with D perhaps matching TRBD1 (5 bases). The CDR3 runs to 13 residues. V lost 3 bases and J 10 bases, leaving 13 bases between the germline ends. From germline, CDR1 is SGHNT and CDR2 YYREEE (reference sequence). CDR3 sequence reads: CASSWTREGKLFF. CDR3 bases: TGTGCCAGCAGCTGGACCAGGGAAGGAAAACTGTTTTTT.

Here the CDR3 reads CASSPPAGGANSNQPQHF. The CDR3, as DNA: TGTGCCAGTAGCCCCCCCGCCGGGGGGGCCAATAGCAATCAGCCCCAGCATTTT. This chain joins TRBV19 and TRBJ1-5; D perhaps matches TRBD1 (6 bases). Trimming left V 6 bases short and J 0 bases short, with 21 bases between. This CDR3 spans 18 amino acids. CDR1 and CDR2 from the germline V gene are LNHDA and SQIVND (reference sequence).

The V call is TRBV5-1, the J call TRBJ2-1; 9 bases agree with TRBD2. This CDR3 spans 15 amino acids. V lost 5 bases and J lost 2; bases outside the gene matches: 5. Germline lookup yields CDR1 SGHRS and CDR2 YFSETQ. The CDR3 reads CASRFTSGPYNEQFF. CDR3 bases: TGCGCCAGCAGATTTACTAGCGGGCCCTACAATGAGCAGTTCTTC.

The rearrangement uses TRBV18 and TRBJ1-1, with D tentatively TRBD1 (5 bases). Between the trimmed V and J ends, which lost 7 bases and 8 bases, there was a span of 29 bases. This CDR3 is 17 amino acids long. The germline V gene has CDR1 KGHSH and CDR2 LQKENI. CDR3 coding DNA: TGTGCCAGCTTTCTTATACCCCCCGCACAGGCGGCCAGCGAAGCTTTCTTT. The encoded protein is CASFLIPPAQAASEAFF. Using reference TRBV18 and TRBJ1-1 for the parts outside the CDR3, the full variable domain is NAGVMQNPRHLVRRRGQEARLRCSPMKGHSHVYWYRQLPEEGLKFMVYLQKENIIDESGMPKERFSAEFPKEGPSILRIQQVVRGDSAAYFCASFLIPPAQAASEAFFGQGTRLTVV.

J is TRBJ1-2 and V is TRBV28, with no clear D. V lost 3 bases and J 2 bases, leaving 7 bases between the germline ends. The CDR3 loop spans 13 amino acids. Germline CDR1 MDHEN, CDR2 SYDVKM. The chain's CDR3 is CASSFPGNYGYTF. As DNA, the CDR3 is TGTGCCAGCAGTTTCCCCGGGAACTATGGCTACACCTTC.

The chain couples TRBV11-3 to TRBJ1-1, with D possibly being TRBD1 (5 bases). V was shortened by 2 bases and J by 2 bases, with 12 bases between the two germline ends. Looked up from germline, CDR1 is SGHNT and CDR2 is YENEEA. There are 15 residues in the CDR3. CDR3 sequence: CASSLSVGDNTEAFF. The DNA of the CDR3 is TGTGCCAGCAGCTTATCCGTGGGGGATAACACTGAAGCTTTCTTT.

The chain joins TRBV6-5 to TRBJ2-7, with 8 nucleotides matching TRBD2. Germline loops: CDR1 MNHEY, CDR2 SVGAGI. The CDR3 totals 15 residues. The J segment lost 3 bases and the V segment lost 6 bases, leaving 10 bases of the junction unmatched. The CDR3 sequence is CASRRVPAGDYEQYF. CDR3 bases: TGTGCCAGCAGGAGAGTTCCAGCGGGGGACTACGAGCAGTACTTC.

The V and J genes are TRBV10-2 and TRBJ1-5; TRBD1 matches 7 bases. Unmatched junction bases numbered 5, after V lost 5 bases and J lost 4 bases. The germline CDR1 and CDR2 sequences are WSHSY and SAAADI. The CDR3 is made up of 14 amino acids. CDR3 in DNA: TGCGCCAGCAGTATGACAGGGAATAATCAGCCCCAGCATTTT. It codes for CASSMTGNNQPQHF.

J is TRBJ2-3 and V is TRBV5-1, with D possibly TRBD2 on 6 matching bases. This CDR3 is 14 amino acids long. The V end was cut by 6 bases, the J end by 4 bases, with 15 bases between. Germline V CDR1 and CDR2: SGHRS, YFSETQ. The CDR3 sequence: CASTPPGDPDTQYF. The CDR3 DNA reads as TGCGCCAGCACCCCCCCGGGGGACCCAGATACGCAGTATTTT.

The chain links TRBV10-3 to TRBJ2-1; a possible D gene is TRBD2 (6 bases). Per the germline V gene, CDR1 is ENHRY and CDR2 is SYGVKD. V was pared by 4 bases and J by 2 bases, with 12 bases between. This CDR3 spans 15 amino acids. In nucleotides, the CDR3 is TGTGCCATCAGTGCAACGGGAGAGGCCTACAATGAGCAGTTCTTC. It encodes CAISATGEAYNEQFF.

The CDR3 protein is CASSPESDANYGYTF. The DNA of the CDR3 is TGTGCCAGCTCACCAGAGTCAGATGCTAACTATGGCTACACCTTC. The chain combines TRBV18 with TRBJ1-2; D not resolved. The ends were cut back, 2 bases at V and 0 bases at J, with 10 bases in the middle. Germline values: CDR1 KGHSH, CDR2 LQKENI. The CDR3 is 15 residues long.

This chain joins TRBV2 and TRBJ1-1, with D possibly TRBD1 on 5 matching bases. This CDR3 has 13 residues. V was clipped by 1 base and J by 4 bases, with 7 bases between them. Germline CDR1 and CDR2: SNHLY and FYNNEI. The CDR3 loop reads CASSEEGTTEAFF. CDR3 sequence (DNA): TGTGCCAGCAGTGAAGAGGGGACCACTGAAGCTTTCTTT.

The chain combines TRBV29-1 with TRBJ2-7; the match to TRBD2 covers 9 bases. CDR1 is SQVTM and CDR2 is ANQGSEA in the germline V gene. With V trimmed by 0 bases and J by 2 bases, 5 bases remained unmatched. This CDR3 comprises 15 residues. DNA of the CDR3: TGCAGCGTTGAAGACGGGGCGGGAGGGACCTACGAGCAGTACTTC. This translates into CSVEDGAGGTYEQYF.